One and the same sample provided the 21 T cell receptor beta chains below, sequenced in a study of early T cells in non-severe SARS-CoV-2 infection. From the 5' RACE reads, TCRdb called clonotypes with MiXCR, one entry per CDR3 protein. This table holds about 56,000 distinct CDR3 sequences, roughly 15% found once. This sample comprised whole blood, obtained at baseline. The receptors originated from an adult who was a healthcare worker with PCR-confirmed SARS-CoV-2 infection or an uninfected control (not recorded which).

This clonotype was found a few times. The rearrangement uses TRBV12-5 and TRBJ1-1; maybe TRBD1 (5 bases). Looked up from germline, CDR1 is LGHNT and CDR2 is FRNRAP. V gave up 3 bases and J gave up 0 bases, with 17 bases separating them. The CDR3 spans 17 residues. In DNA form, the CDR3 reads TGTGCTAGTGGTTTCCAGATCCTCAGGGAGATGAACACTGAAGCTTTCTTT. Translation: CASGFQILREMNTEAFF.

The genes are TRBV28 and TRBJ2-1, with 8 nucleotides matching TRBD1. The CDR3 loop spans 15 amino acids. Germline V gene lookup returns CDR1 MDHEN and CDR2 SYDVKM. The V and J ends lost 2 bases and 3 bases, in that order; junction bases with no gene match: 3. CDR3 coding DNA: TGTGCCAGCAGTTTAACCGGGACAGGCTACAATGAGCAGTTCTTC. Residues: CASSLTGTGYNEQFF.

This clonotype was observed a few times. V usage is TRBV28 and J usage is TRBJ2-7; the match to TRBD2 covers 8 bases. CDR1 MDHEN and CDR2 SYDVKM come from the germline V gene. This CDR3 contains 16 residues. The V and J ends lost 5 bases and 2 bases, in that order; junction bases with no gene match: 11. In DNA, the CDR3 is TGTGCCAGCAGTCCCCCAACTAGCGGAATTGCCTACGAGCAGTACTTC. Translation gives CASSPPTSGIAYEQYF.

This clonotype showed up just a few times. This chain connects TRBV9 to TRBJ2-2; the D gene is possibly TRBD1 (6 bases). The V gene lost 2 bases and the J gene lost 0 bases, with 8 bases spanning the gap. Germline assignment: CDR1 SGDLS and CDR2 YYNGEE. The length of the CDR3 is 15 residues. The DNA of the CDR3 is TGTGCCAGCAGCGTCGGGACAACGAACACCGGGGAGCTGTTTTTT. As protein: CASSVGTTNTGELFF.

This chain connects TRBV19 to TRBJ1-3; a weak D match, TRBD1 (5 bases). The CDR3 consists of 16 residues. V was shortened by 5 bases and J by 1 base, with 15 bases between the two germline ends. Germline V CDR1 and CDR2: LNHDA, SQIVND (reference sequence). CDR3 amino acids: CASSRGTEVSGNTIYF. In nucleotides, the CDR3 is TGTGCCAGTAGTCGCGGGACGGAGGTTTCTGGAAACACCATATATTTT.

The chain employs TRBV20-1 and TRBJ2-5; the D gene is possibly TRBD1 (7 bases). The V gene's germline CDR1 is DFQATT and CDR2 SNEGSKA (reference sequence). The CDR3 is 12 residues long. V lost 4 bases, J lost 7 bases, and 13 bases lay in between. The CDR3 region has the DNA TGCAGTGCTATTAGACAGGGAGGGACCCAGTACTTC. Protein: CSAIRQGGTQYF.

This clonotype was recorded a few times. This sequence joins TRBV20-1 and TRBJ2-1; no reliable D call. V lost 3 bases, J lost 6 bases, and 9 bases lay in between. CDR1 and CDR2 from the germline V gene are DFQATT and SNEGSKA (reference sequence). The CDR3 length is 12 residues. The CDR3 region has the DNA TGCAGTGCTAGGAGCGTTGTCAATGAGCAGTTCTTC. It yields the protein CSARSVVNEQFF.

In its sample, this clonotype was seen a few times. CDR3 in amino acids: CATLDRGNEKLFF. CDR3 DNA: TGTGCCACCCTGGACAGGGGAAATGAAAAACTGTTTTTT. The chain joins TRBV19 to TRBJ1-4; 9 nucleotides line up with TRBD1. Germline trimming cut 10 bases from V and 5 bases from J; bases unmatched to any gene: 5. Germline lookup yields CDR1 LNHDA and CDR2 SQIVND (reference sequence). The CDR3 runs 13 residues.

In this sample, this clonotype turned up many times. The chain joins TRBV4-2 to TRBJ2-7; TRBD2 might be the D (7 bases). V dropped 4 bases and J dropped 3 bases, with 16 bases sitting between them. Germline lookup yields CDR1 LGHNA and CDR2 YNFKEQ. The CDR3 extends over 15 amino acids. CDR3 sequence: CASSPGAAGVYEQYF. The CDR3 coding sequence is TGTGCCAGCAGCCCGGGGGCCGCGGGGGTCTACGAGCAGTACTTC.

This clonotype was observed many times. Here the CDR3 reads CASSPGQTPLGAQHF. In DNA form, the CDR3 reads TGTGCCAGCAGTCCGGGCCAGACCCCATTGGGCGCCCAGCATTTT. The chain uses TRBV28 and TRBJ1-5; D is uncertain. CDR1 and CDR2 from the germline V gene are MDHEN and SYDVKM. This CDR3 contains 15 residues. With 5 bases removed from V and 11 bases from J, the gap between germline ends came to 22 bases.

The chain uses TRBV6-1 and TRBJ1-2; D is undetermined. The length of the CDR3 is 13 residues. Trimming took off 5 bases at V and 5 bases at J, with 12 bases between the two ends. Germline values: CDR1 MNHNS, CDR2 SASEGT. The CDR3 DNA is TGTGCCAGCAGTTCCGGATCTCCTTATGGCTACACCTTC. This gives the protein CASSSGSPYGYTF.

The chain joins TRBV5-1 to TRBJ2-6; 10 bases are shared with TRBD2. The V segment lost 5 bases and the J segment 2 bases; nucleotides outside the gene matches: 7. The CDR3 is 17 residues long. CDR1 is SGHRS, CDR2 YFSETQ, per germline. CDR3 sequence: CASRNFTSGTGANVLTF. CDR3 nucleotide sequence: TGCGCCAGCAGAAATTTCACTAGCGGGACTGGGGCCAACGTCCTGACTTTC. The full variable domain, its missing parts supplied by reference TRBV5-1 and TRBJ2-6, is KAGVTQTPRYLIKTRGQQVTLSCSPISGHRSVSWYQQTPGQGLQFLFEYFSETQRNKGNFPGRFSGRQFSNSRSEMNVSTLELGDSALYLCASRNFTSGTGANVLTFGAGSRLTVL.

The gene calls are TRBV19 and TRBJ1-5; D gene ambiguous. Germline CDR1 LNHDA, CDR2 SQIVND (reference sequence). The CDR3 spans 14 residues. Trimming took off 3 bases at V and 0 bases at J, with 6 bases between the two ends. CDR3 sequence (DNA): TGTGCCAGTAGTATTCGGGATAGCAATCAGCCCCAGCATTTT. Protein: CASSIRDSNQPQHF.

This clonotype came up a few times. V usage is TRBV18 and J usage is TRBJ1-3; D gene uncertain. Trimming left V 1 base short and J 0 bases short, with 19 bases between. Germline V lookup: CDR1 KGHSH, CDR2 LQKENI. The CDR3 is 19 amino acids. The CDR3 region has the DNA TGTGCCAGCTCACCACGTTCGATCCAACTCCGAGGCTCTGGAAACACCATATATTTT. This sequence encodes CASSPRSIQLRGSGNTIYF.

J is TRBJ2-1 and V is TRBV27; 7 nucleotides align to TRBD1. Per the germline V gene, CDR1 is MNHEY and CDR2 is SMNVEV (reference sequence). After removal of 5 bases from V and 6 bases from J, the junction contained 4 bases not matched to a gene. The CDR3 is 13 amino acids. CDR3 DNA sequence: TGTGCCAGCAGTAGTGGACAGGTCAATGAGCAGTTCTTC. Residues: CASSSGQVNEQFF.

The chain combines TRBV5-6 with TRBJ2-3; D not resolved. Per germline, CDR1 SGHDT and CDR2 YYEEEE. CDR3 length: 12 residues. V gave up 4 bases and J gave up 6 bases, with 9 bases separating them. The CDR3 sequence: CASSVNLDTQYF. For the CDR3, the DNA is TGTGCCAGCAGCGTTAACTTGGATACGCAGTATTTT. The full variable domain, in which reference TRBV5-6 and TRBJ2-3 provide the parts outside the CDR3, is DAGVTQSPTHLIKTRGQQVTLRCSPKSGHDTVSWYQQALGQGPQFIFQYYEEEERQRGNFPDRFSGHQFPNYSSELNVNALLLGDSALYLCASSVNLDTQYFGPGTRLTVL.

The CDR3 here is CSARSSSGGWSYEQYF. CDR3 DNA: TGCAGTGCTAGAAGTTCTAGTGGGGGCTGGTCTTACGAGCAGTACTTC. The genes are TRBV20-1 and TRBJ2-7, with TRBD1 as a possible D gene (6 bases). The CDR3 sequence is 16 residues long. Trimming stripped 2 bases from V and 4 bases from J, with 21 bases between. In germline, CDR1 is DFQATT, CDR2 SNEGSKA (reference sequence).

This clonotype was seen many times. V gene TRBV5-1 combines with J gene TRBJ2-5; D is uncertain. The CDR3 spans 13 residues. V lost 0 bases and J 5 bases, leaving 8 bases between the germline ends. Germline-derived CDR1 and CDR2 are SGHRS and YFSETQ. In DNA form, the CDR3 reads TGCGCCAGCAGCTTGGCCACATCGGAGACCCAGTACTTC. Residues: CASSLATSETQYF.

This clonotype has just a few counts. V is TRBV20-1 and J is TRBJ2-7, with 15 bases lining up with TRBD2. Germline V gene sequence: CDR1 DFQATT, CDR2 SNEGSKA (reference sequence). CDR3 length equals 18 residues. The V segment lost 3 bases and the J segment 3 bases; nucleotides outside the gene matches: 12. The CDR3 region has the DNA TGCAGTGCTAGGGGCCTCGGACTAGCGGGAGGGCCGTTCTACGAGCAGTACTTC. Its protein product is CSARGLGLAGGPFYEQYF.

This chain joins TRBV23-1 and TRBJ2-1; D perhaps matches TRBD2 (6 bases). TRBV23-1 is an ORF, and what it does is uncertain. V shed 8 bases and J shed 10 bases, with 15 bases lying between them. The CDR3 runs 12 residues. The CDR3 DNA sequence: TGCGCCAGCTTCTCCGGGGGTGGCGAGCAGTTCTTC. This sequence encodes CASFSGGGEQFF.

This clonotype came up a few times. The chain joins TRBV27 to TRBJ2-7, with unresolved D. V was pared by 6 bases and J by 2 bases, with 14 bases between. This CDR3 region has 14 residues. The germline CDR1 and CDR2 sequences are MNHEY and SMNVEV (reference sequence). In DNA, the CDR3 is TGTGCCAGCAGCCCAGCCCGGACCGCCTACGAGCAGTACTTC. It is translated as CASSPARTAYEQYF.